A single sample gave rise to the 17 T cell receptor beta chains below, sequenced in a study of cytomegalovirus exposure and HLA in healthy donors. Researchers ran the PCR with 60 Vbeta and 13 Jbeta primers. Assay used: immunoSEQ multiplex PCR; TCRdb lists only in-frame clones, some missing. The listing records approximately 60,000 clones. Source material: PBMCs. All receptors come from a man younger than 40 in good health and CMV-seropositive.

This rearrangement joins TRBV19 to TRBJ1-5; no clear D gene. Trimming removed 7 bases at V and 4 bases at J, with 17 bases between. Germline V lookup: CDR1 LNHDA, CDR2 SQIVND (reference sequence). The CDR3 has 15 residues. The CDR3 is CASTGQVRTNQPQHF. CDR3 DNA: TGTGCCAGTACCGGGCAGGTGAGGACTAATCAGCCCCAGCATTTT.

This chain uses TRBV30 with TRBJ1-6; unclear D gene. The V gene lost 2 bases and the J gene lost 0 bases, with 8 bases spanning the gap. CDR1 is GTSNPN, CDR2 SVGIG, per germline (reference sequence). The CDR3 runs to 15 residues. CDR3 amino acids: CAWSLGSSYNSPLHF. CDR3 nucleotides: TGTGCCTGGAGTCTGGGGAGCTCCTATAATTCACCCCTCCACTTT. Based on the CDR3 plus reference TRBV30 and TRBJ1-6, the full variable domain is SQTIHQWPATLVQPVGSPLSLECTVEGTSNPNLYWYRQAAGRGLQLLFYSVGIGQISSEVPQNLSASRPQDRQFILSSKKLLLSDSGFYLCAWSLGSSYNSPLHFGNGTRLTVT.

This chain connects TRBV4-1 to TRBJ2-7; D gene uncertain. Germline CDR1 and CDR2: MGHRA and YSYEKL. The CDR3 totals 13 residues. Trimming pared 3 bases from V and 3 bases from J, leaving 9 bases between. The CDR3 here is CASSQAASYEQYF. DNA of the CDR3: TGCGCCAGCAGCCAGGCAGCGAGCTACGAGCAGTACTTC.

The chain carries TRBV5-1 and TRBJ1-4, with D perhaps TRBD1 (5 bases). Trimming took 0 bases from V and 8 from J, leaving 11 bases between them. This CDR3 has 14 residues. Germline CDR1 is SGHRS and CDR2 is YFSETQ. The CDR3 reads CASSLGGADEKLFF. The CDR3 nucleotides are TGCGCCAGCAGCTTGGGGGGCGCAGACGAAAAACTGTTTTTT. The variable domain in full, with the rest retrieved from reference TRBV5-1 and TRBJ1-4, is KAGVTQTPRYLIKTRGQQVTLSCSPISGHRSVSWYQQTPGQGLQFLFEYFSETQRNKGNFPGRFSGRQFSNSRSEMNVSTLELGDSALYLCASSLGGADEKLFFGSGTQLSVL.

The chain uses TRBV30 and TRBJ1-6; perhaps TRBD1 as D (6 bases). The germline CDR1 and CDR2 sequences are GTSNPN and SVGIG (reference sequence). V lost 0 bases and J 4 bases, leaving 10 bases between the germline ends. This CDR3 comprises 15 residues. Here the CDR3 DNA reads TGTGCCTGGAGTGTAGATACAGGGTATAATTCACCCCTCCACTTT. It specifies CAWSVDTGYNSPLHF. The whole variable domain, filled in from reference TRBV30 and TRBJ1-6, reads SQTIHQWPATLVQPVGSPLSLECTVEGTSNPNLYWYRQAAGRGLQLLFYSVGIGQISSEVPQNLSASRPQDRQFILSSKKLLLSDSGFYLCAWSVDTGYNSPLHFGNGTRLTVT.

The chain carries TRBV30 and TRBJ2-5, with 8 bases fitting TRBD2. The J segment lost 5 bases and the V segment lost 0 bases, leaving 14 bases of the junction unmatched. This CDR3 has 17 amino acids. Germline assignment: CDR1 GTSNPN and CDR2 SVGIG (reference sequence). The CDR3 protein is CAWSVPFGRPGGETQYF. The CDR3 coding sequence is TGTGCCTGGAGTGTACCTTTCGGACGGCCGGGGGGGGAGACCCAGTACTTC.

The rearrangement joins TRBV29-1 to TRBJ2-3; D is possibly TRBD1 (6 bases). This CDR3 contains 13 residues. Germline V lookup: CDR1 SQVTM, CDR2 ANQGSEA. V dropped 6 bases and J dropped 4 bases, with 14 bases sitting between them. This CDR3 reads CSVLGKGADTQYF. The CDR3 coding sequence is TGCAGCGTCCTGGGGAAGGGGGCAGATACGCAGTATTTT.

V usage is TRBV6-5 and J usage is TRBJ2-5; 8 nucleotides agree with TRBD1. The CDR3 is made up of 14 amino acids. V lost 0 bases, J lost 4 bases, and 1 base stayed unmatched. From germline, CDR1 is MNHEY and CDR2 SVGAGI. CDR3 residues: CASSYSDRVETQYF. For the CDR3, the DNA is TGTGCCAGCAGTTACTCGGACAGGGTAGAGACCCAGTACTTC.

The V call is TRBV14, the J call TRBJ2-7; TRBD1 is a possible D gene (6 bases). V lost 4 bases and J 2 bases, leaving 9 bases between the germline ends. Germline lookup yields CDR1 SGHDN and CDR2 FVKESK. This CDR3 contains 13 residues. The DNA of the CDR3 is TGTGCCAGCAGCCTGGGACAAACCTACGAGCAGTACTTC. Amino acid sequence: CASSLGQTYEQYF.

The chain recombines TRBV29-1 with TRBJ2-1; D might be TRBD1 (6 bases). V was cut by 3 bases and J by 0 bases, with 12 bases left in between. CDR1 is SQVTM, CDR2 ANQGSEA, per germline. The CDR3 is made up of 15 amino acids. The CDR3 reads CSVESGARSYNEQFF. The CDR3 bases are TGCAGCGTTGAGTCAGGGGCCCGCTCCTACAATGAGCAGTTCTTC.

V and J are TRBV6-5 and TRBJ1-1; weak D call: TRBD1 (6 bases). Germline values: CDR1 MNHEY, CDR2 SVGAGI. The length of the CDR3 is 15 residues. V was clipped by 0 bases and J by 2 bases, with 10 bases between them. CDR3 amino acids: CASSYSGAVNTEAFF. The DNA of the CDR3 is TGTGCCAGCAGTTACTCGGGGGCAGTAAACACTGAAGCTTTCTTT.

The gene calls are TRBV29-1 and TRBJ1-1, with a possible D match to TRBD1 (6 bases). Between the trimmed V and J ends, which lost 8 bases and 4 bases, there was a span of 14 bases. CDR3 length: 12 residues. Germline CDR1 reads SQVTM; CDR2 reads ANQGSEA. Here the CDR3 DNA reads TGCAGCTTTGGACAGTCTGGCACTGAAGCTTTCTTT. It yields the protein CSFGQSGTEAFF.

The chain employs TRBV30 and TRBJ1-2; 7 bases fit TRBD1. Germline V gene data show CDR1 as GTSNPN and CDR2 as SVGIG (reference sequence). The CDR3 is 11 amino acids. This chain's CDR3 is CGGQRGNGYTF. The CDR3 bases are TGTGGGGGACAGAGGGGAAATGGCTACACCTTC. Variable domain in full (rest from reference TRBV30 and TRBJ1-2): SQTIHQWPATLVQPVGSPLSLECTVEGTSNPNLYWYRQAAGRGLQLLFYSVGIGQISSEVPQNLSASRPQDRQFILSSKKLLLSDSGFYLCGGQRGNGYTFGSGTRLTVV.

The chain is built from TRBV5-4 and TRBJ2-1; D possibly corresponds to TRBD1 (5 bases). In germline, CDR1 is SGHNT, CDR2 YYREEE (reference sequence). This CDR3 is built from 15 residues. With 1 base removed from V and 0 bases from J, the gap between germline ends came to 8 bases. The CDR3, as DNA: TGTGCCAGCAGCTTGTTAGGGGTCTCCTACAATGAGCAGTTCTTC. Protein sequence: CASSLLGVSYNEQFF.

The V gene is TRBV4-2, the J gene TRBJ2-7; TRBD1 is a possible D gene (6 bases). V was clipped by 0 bases and J by 2 bases, with 11 bases between them. The CDR3 spans 15 residues. CDR1 LGHNA and CDR2 YNFKEQ come from the germline V gene. CDR3 amino acids: CASSQEGTLTYEQYF. In DNA, the CDR3 is TGTGCCAGCAGCCAAGAAGGGACACTCACCTACGAGCAGTACTTC.

This chain links TRBV2 with TRBJ2-2; D is perhaps TRBD2 (6 bases). Germline values: CDR1 SNHLY, CDR2 FYNNEI. CDR3 length: 15 amino acids. V was cut by 2 bases and J by 8 bases, with 15 bases left in between. The CDR3 nucleotides are TGTGCCAGCAGTGAACAGCCTGGGAGGCCAGGGGAGCTGTTTTTT. It yields the protein CASSEQPGRPGELFF. The full variable domain, rest sourced from reference TRBV2 and TRBJ2-2, is EPEVTQTPSHQVTQMGQEVILRCVPISNHLYFYWYRQILGQKVEFLVSFYNNEISEKSEIFDDQFSVERPDGSNFTLKIRSTKLEDSAMYFCASSEQPGRPGELFFGEGSRLTVL.

V and J are TRBV29-1 and TRBJ1-2; 9 bases agree with TRBD1. The V gene's germline CDR1 is SQVTM and CDR2 ANQGSEA. With 3 bases clipped from V and 4 bases from J, the junction kept 6 bases outside the gene matches. This CDR3 has 14 amino acids. This chain's CDR3 is CSVESGQGVYGYTF. The CDR3, as DNA: TGCAGCGTTGAGTCGGGACAGGGAGTCTATGGCTACACCTTC.